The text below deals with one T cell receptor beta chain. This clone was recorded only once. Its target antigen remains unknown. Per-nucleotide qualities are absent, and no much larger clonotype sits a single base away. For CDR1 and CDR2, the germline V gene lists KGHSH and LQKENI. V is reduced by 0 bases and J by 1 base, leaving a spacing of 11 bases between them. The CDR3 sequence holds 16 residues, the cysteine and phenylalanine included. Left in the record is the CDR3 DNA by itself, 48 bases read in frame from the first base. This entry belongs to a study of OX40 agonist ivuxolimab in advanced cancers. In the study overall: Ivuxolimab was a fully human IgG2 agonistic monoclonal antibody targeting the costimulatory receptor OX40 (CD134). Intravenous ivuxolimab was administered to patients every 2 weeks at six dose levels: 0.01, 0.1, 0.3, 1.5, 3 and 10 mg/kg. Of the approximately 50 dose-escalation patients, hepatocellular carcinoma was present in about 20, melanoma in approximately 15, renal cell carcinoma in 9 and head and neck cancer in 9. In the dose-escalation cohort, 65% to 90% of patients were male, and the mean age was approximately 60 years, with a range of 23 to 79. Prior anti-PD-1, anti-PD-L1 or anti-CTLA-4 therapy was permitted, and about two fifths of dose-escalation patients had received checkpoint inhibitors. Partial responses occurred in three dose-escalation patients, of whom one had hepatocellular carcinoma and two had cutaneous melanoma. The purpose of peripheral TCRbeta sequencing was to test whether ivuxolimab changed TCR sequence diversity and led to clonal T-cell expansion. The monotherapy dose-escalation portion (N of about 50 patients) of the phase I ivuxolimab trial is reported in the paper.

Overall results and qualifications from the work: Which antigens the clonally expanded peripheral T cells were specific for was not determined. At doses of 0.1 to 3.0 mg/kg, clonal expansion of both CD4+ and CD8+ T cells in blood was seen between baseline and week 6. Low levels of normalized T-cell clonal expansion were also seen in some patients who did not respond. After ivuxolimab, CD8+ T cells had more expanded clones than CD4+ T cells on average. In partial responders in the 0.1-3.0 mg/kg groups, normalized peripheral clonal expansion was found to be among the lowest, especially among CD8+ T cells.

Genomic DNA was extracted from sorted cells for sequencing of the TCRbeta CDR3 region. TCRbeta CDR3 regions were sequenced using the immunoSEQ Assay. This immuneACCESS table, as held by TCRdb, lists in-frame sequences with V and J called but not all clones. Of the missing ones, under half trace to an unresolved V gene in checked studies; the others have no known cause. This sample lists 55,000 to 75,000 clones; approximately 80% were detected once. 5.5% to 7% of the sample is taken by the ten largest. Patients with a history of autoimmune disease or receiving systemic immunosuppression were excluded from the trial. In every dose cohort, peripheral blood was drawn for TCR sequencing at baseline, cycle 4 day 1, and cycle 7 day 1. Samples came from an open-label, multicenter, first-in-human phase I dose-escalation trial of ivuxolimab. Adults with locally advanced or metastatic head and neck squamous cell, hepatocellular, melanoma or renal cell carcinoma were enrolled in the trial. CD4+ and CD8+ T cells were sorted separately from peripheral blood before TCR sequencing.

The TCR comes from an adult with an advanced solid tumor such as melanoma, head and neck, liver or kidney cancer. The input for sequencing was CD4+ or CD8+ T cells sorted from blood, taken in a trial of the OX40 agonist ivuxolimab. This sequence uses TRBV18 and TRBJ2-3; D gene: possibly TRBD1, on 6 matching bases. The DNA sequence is TGTGCCAGCTCACCACCGAACAGGGAAGGCACAGATACGCAGTATTTT. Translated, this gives CASSPPNREGTDTQYF.